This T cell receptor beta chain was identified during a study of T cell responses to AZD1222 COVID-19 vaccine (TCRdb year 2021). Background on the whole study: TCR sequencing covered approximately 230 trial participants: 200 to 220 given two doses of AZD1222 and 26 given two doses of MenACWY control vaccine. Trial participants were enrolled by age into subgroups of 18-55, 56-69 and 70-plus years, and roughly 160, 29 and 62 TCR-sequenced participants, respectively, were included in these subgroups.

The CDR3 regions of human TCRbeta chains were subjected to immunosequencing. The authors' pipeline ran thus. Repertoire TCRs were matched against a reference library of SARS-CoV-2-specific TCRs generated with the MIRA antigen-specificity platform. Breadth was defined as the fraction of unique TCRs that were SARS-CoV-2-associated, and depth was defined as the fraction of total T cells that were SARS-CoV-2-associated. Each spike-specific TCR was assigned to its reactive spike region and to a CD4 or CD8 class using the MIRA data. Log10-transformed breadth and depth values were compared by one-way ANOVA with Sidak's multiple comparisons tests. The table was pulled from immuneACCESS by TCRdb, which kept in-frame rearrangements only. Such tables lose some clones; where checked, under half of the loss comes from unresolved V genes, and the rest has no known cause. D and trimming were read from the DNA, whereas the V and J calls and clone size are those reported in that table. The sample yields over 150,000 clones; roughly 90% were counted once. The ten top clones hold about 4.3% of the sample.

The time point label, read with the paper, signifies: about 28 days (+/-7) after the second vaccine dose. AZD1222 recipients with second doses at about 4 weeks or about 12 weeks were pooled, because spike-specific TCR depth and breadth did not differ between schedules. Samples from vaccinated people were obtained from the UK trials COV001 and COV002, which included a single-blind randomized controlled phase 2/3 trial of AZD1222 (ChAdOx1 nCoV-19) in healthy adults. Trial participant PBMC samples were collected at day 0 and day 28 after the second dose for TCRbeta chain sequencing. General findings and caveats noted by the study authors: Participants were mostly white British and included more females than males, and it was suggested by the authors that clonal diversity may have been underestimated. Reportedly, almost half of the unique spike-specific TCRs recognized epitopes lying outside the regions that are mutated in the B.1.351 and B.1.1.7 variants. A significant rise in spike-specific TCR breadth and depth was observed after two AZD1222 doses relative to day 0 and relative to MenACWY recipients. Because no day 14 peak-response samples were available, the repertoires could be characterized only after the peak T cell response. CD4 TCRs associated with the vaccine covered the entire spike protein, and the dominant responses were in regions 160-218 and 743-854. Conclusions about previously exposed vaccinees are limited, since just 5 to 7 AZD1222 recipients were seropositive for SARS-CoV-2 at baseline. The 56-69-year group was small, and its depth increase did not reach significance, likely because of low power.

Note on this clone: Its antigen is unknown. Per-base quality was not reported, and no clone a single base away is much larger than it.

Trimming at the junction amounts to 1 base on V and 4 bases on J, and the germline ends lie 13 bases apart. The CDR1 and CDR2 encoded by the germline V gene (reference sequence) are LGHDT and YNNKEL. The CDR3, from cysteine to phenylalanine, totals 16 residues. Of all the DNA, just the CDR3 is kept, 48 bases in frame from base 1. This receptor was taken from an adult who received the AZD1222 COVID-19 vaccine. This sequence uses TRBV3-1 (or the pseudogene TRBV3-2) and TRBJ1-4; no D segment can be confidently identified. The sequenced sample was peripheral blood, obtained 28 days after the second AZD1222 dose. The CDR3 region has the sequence CASSQAMRLVNEKLFF. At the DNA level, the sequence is TGTGCCAGCAGCCAAGCAATGCGGTTAGTTAATGAAAAACTGTTTTTT.